A selection of T cell receptor beta chains follows, all from one sample in a study of blood T cell repertoires in COVID-19. TCRdb keeps only in-frame clones here, not all; method: immunoSEQ multiplex PCR. The sample lists about 140,000 clones; about 87% were seen once. Sequenced material: peripheral blood. All receptors come from a woman in her thirties or forties with acute or convalescent COVID-19. CDR3s include the opening cysteine and the closing phenylalanine or tryptophan. A D gene is named only where the DNA matches it firmly. Expanded clones are given a class, and other clones once, few, many or no size at all.

TRBJ2-3 | TRBV7-9 | - | - | TGTGCCAGCAGCTTTGTAGGGGGAATTGATACGCAGTATTTT | CASSFVGGIDTQYF
TRBJ2-3 | TRBV5-4 | TRBD2 | - | TGTGCCAGCAGCTTGGCCGGGACTAGCGGGGCAGATACGCAGTATTTT | CASSLAGTSGADTQYF
TRBJ1-1 | TRBV27 | - | - | TGTGCCAGCAGTTCCCTGGGACTAGGGGGACCTGAAGCTTTCTTT | CASSSLGLGGPEAFF
TRBJ1-3 | TRBV19 | - | few | TGTGCCAGTAGTATGAGAGTCTCTGGAAACACCATATATTTT | CASSMRVSGNTIYF
TRBJ1-2 | TRBV4-3 | TRBD1 | - | TGCGCCAGCAGCCATTCCGGGACAGGGTTGGGCTACACCTTC | CASSHSGTGLGYTF
TRBJ1-1 | TRBV7-9 | - | - | TGTGCCAGCCAGGGCTTCACTGAAGCTTTCTTT | CASQGFTEAFF
TRBJ1-6 | TRBV6-4 | TRBD1 | few | TGTGCCAGCAGTGAAGGAGGACAGGGGGTTTCACCCCTCCACTTT | CASSEGGQGVSPLHF
TRBJ2-1 | TRBV29-1 | TRBD2 | - | TGCAGCGGCGGGACTAGCGGGAGGGCCTACAATGAGCAGTTCTTC | CSGGTSGRAYNEQFF
TRBJ2-3 | TRBV15 | - | - | TGTGCCACCAGCAGAGATAGAAATACGCAGTATTTT | CATSRDRNTQYF
TRBJ1-5 | TRBV21-1 | - | - | TGTGCCACCCCGACAGGGGGCCCCTTCTATAGCAATCAGCCCCAGCATTTT | CATPTGGPFYSNQPQHF
TRBJ2-1 | TRBV11-2 | - | - | TGTGCCAGCAGATCCCCAGGTTCCACCCAGTTCTTC | CASRSPGSTQFF
TRBJ1-2 | TRBV4-3 | - | few | TGCGCCAGCAGCCAAGCGGAAGGGGACTTGGGCGGCTACACCTTC | CASSQAEGDLGGYTF
TRBJ1-3 | TRBV12-3/TRBV12-4 | - | - | TGTGCCAGCAGTCTGGGCGGGAACACCATATATTTT | CASSLGGNTIYF
TRBJ1-2 | TRBV29-1 | - | - | TGCAGCGTTGACGCCAGGGTGAACTATGGCTACACCTTC | CSVDARVNYGYTF
TRBJ2-4 | TRBV23-1 | TRBD2 | many | TGCGCCAGCAGTCAATCCCCCGGGACTAGCGGGAGGGCGACGGTAGCCAAAAACATTCAGTACTTC | CASSQSPGTSGRATVAKNIQYF
TRBJ1-5 | TRBV7-9 | TRBD1 | - | TGTGCCAGCAGCACCGGGACAGGGGCGTTTAGCAATCAGCCCCAGCATTTT | CASSTGTGAFSNQPQHF
TRBJ2-1 | TRBV7-9 | - | - | TGTGCCAGCAGCTTAACAGGGTTTGAGCAGTTCTTC | CASSLTGFEQFF
TRBJ1-5 | TRBV12-5 | - | - | TGTGCTAGTGGTTTAGGACAGCCCAATCAGCCCCAGCATTTT | CASGLGQPNQPQHF
TRBJ2-7 | TRBV11-2 | TRBD2 | - | TGTGCCAGCAGCTTACTTACTAGCGGGGGAAGCGAGCAGTACTTC | CASSLLTSGGSEQYF
TRBJ1-2 | TRBV21-1 | - | - | TGTGCCAGCAGCAAGGGGACAGGAGAAGAATGGGACTATGGCTACACCTTC | CASSKGTGEEWDYGYTF
TRBJ1-2 | TRBV19 | - | - | TGTGCCAGTAGTATAGCTGGAGAAGGGGTTGGCTACACCTTC | CASSIAGEGVGYTF
TRBJ2-7 | TRBV7-9 | - | - | TGTGCCAGCAGCTTAGGGCCCAGGGGGGATCGGGGCGAGCAGTACTTC | CASSLGPRGDRGEQYF
TRBJ2-1 | TRBV27 | - | once | TGTGCCAGCAGTCCCCGGCGGCCTAACTACAATGAGCAGTTCTTC | CASSPRRPNYNEQFF
TRBJ2-2 | TRBV6-6 | TRBD1 | - | TGTGCCAGCAGCCCGACAGGGGGCGGCACCGGGGAGCTGTTTTTT | CASSPTGGGTGELFF
TRBJ2-3 | TRBV12-2 | - | - | TGTGCAAGTCGCTTAGGGACTACATGGCGATTCGGGTACACAGATACGCAGTATTTT | CASRLGTTWRFGYTDTQYF
TRBJ1-2 | TRBV12-3/TRBV12-4 | - | few | TGTGCCAGCAGTTCAGGGCTCGGCTACACCTTC | CASSSGLGYTF
TRBJ1-2 | TRBV5-6 | - | - | TGTGCCAGCAGCTTCTGGGGCCTGGGATTCAGTGGCTACACCTTC | CASSFWGLGFSGYTF
TRBJ1-2 | TRBV30 | TRBD1 | - | TGTGCCTGGAGTCCCAGGACAGGATCCCCCTATGGCTACACCTTC | CAWSPRTGSPYGYTF
TRBJ1-2 | TRBV6-5 | - | few | TGTGCCAGCAGTTACTCGAAGCACTATGGCTACACCTTC | CASSYSKHYGYTF